This T cell receptor (beta chain) originates from a study of CD8 T cells in ankylosing spondylitis. This clonotype was counted between two and nine times. Its cognate antigen is unknown. The V gene end was trimmed by 2 bases and the J gene end by 7 bases; junction bases not matched to a gene: 4. Germline V gene data show CDR1 as MNHNS and CDR2 as SASEGT. The length of the CDR3 is 15 residues. MiXCR was run by TCRdb on the 5' RACE reads, yielding one entry per CDR3 protein. The profile shows roughly 350,000 distinct CDR3 sequences, around 8% of them singletons. Study results and limitations: Reportedly, significant enrichment of disease-linked clones occurred in matched ankylosing spondylitis synovial fluid. It appeared that ankylosing spondylitis blood was characterized by a TCR beta motif of seven or eight highly homologous variants.

This sequence originates from a male donor with ankylosing spondylitis. The chain is built from TRBV6-1 and TRBJ2-2; 10 nucleotides line up with TRBD1. Sequencing was performed on blood, either unsorted or a sorted T cell fraction (not recorded which). The CDR3 loop is CASSELGQGNGELFF. CDR3 bases: TGTGCCAGCAGTGAACTGGGACAGGGGAACGGGGAGCTGTTTTTT.